Listed below are T cell receptor beta chains from one sample, sequenced in a study of blood T cell repertoires in COVID-19. Some clones are missing from TCRdb's copy, which holds only in-frame ones; the method was immunoSEQ multiplex PCR. The sample carries about 82,000 clones, about 78% recorded once. The sequencing input was peripheral blood. These TCRs come from a man aged 55 to 70 with COVID-19, enrolled during active disease. Both conserved end residues are part of each CDR3. The D gene is left open where the match is weak. Some rows mark clone size as missing; the rest say once, few, many or name a class of expanded clone.

J	V	size	D	CDR3	DNA
TRBJ2-7	TRBV7-6	NA	NA	CASSPTHNGGPGEQYF	TGTGCCAGCAGCCCAACTCATAACGGGGGACCCGGGGAGCAGTACTTC
TRBJ1-5	TRBV27	NA	NA	CASSKSDPGIKRAQHF	TGTGCCAGCAGTAAATCGGATCCGGGTATTAAGCGTGCCCAGCATTTT
TRBJ2-7	TRBV5-1	NA	TRBD2	CASSFVAGGPYEQYF	TGCGCCAGCAGCTTCGTCGCGGGGGGGCCCTACGAGCAGTACTTC
TRBJ1-6	TRBV18	NA	TRBD1	CASSQDRGYNSPLHF	TGTGCCAGCTCACAAGACAGGGGCTATAATTCACCCCTCCACTTT
TRBJ1-2	TRBV4-1	many	TRBD1	CASSPSVTGGYGYTF	TGCGCCAGCAGCCCCTCGGTCACAGGGGGCTATGGCTACACCTTC
TRBJ2-1	TRBV10-3	few	NA	CAIQDRDVNEQFF	TGTGCCATCCAGGATAGAGACGTAAATGAGCAGTTCTTC
TRBJ2-2	TRBV20-1	NA	TRBD2	CSASWRGGSSGELFF	TGCAGTGCTAGTTGGCGGGGGGGCTCTTCCGGGGAGCTGTTTTTT
TRBJ1-1	TRBV7-3	NA	TRBD1	CTSSSLGQGFTEAFF	TGTACCAGCAGTTCTCTGGGACAGGGTTTCACTGAAGCTTTCTTT
TRBJ2-5	TRBV4-1	NA	NA	CASSPDKYQETQYF	TGCGCCAGCAGCCCTGACAAGTACCAAGAGACCCAGTACTTC
TRBJ2-3	TRBV6-1	NA	NA	CASSEAAGYTDTQYF	TGTGCCAGCAGTGAAGCTGCGGGATACACAGATACGCAGTATTTT
TRBJ2-7	TRBV30	NA	TRBD1	CAWRLTGGGYEQYF	TGTGCCTGGAGACTAACAGGGGGCGGCTACGAGCAGTACTTC
TRBJ1-6	TRBV3-1/TRBV3-2	NA	TRBD1	CASTDRGNSPLHF	TGTGCCAGCACCGACAGGGGGAATTCACCCCTCCACTTT
TRBJ2-7	TRBV14	NA	NA	CASSLKTGYEQYF	TGTGCCAGCAGCCTGAAAACAGGTTACGAGCAGTACTTC
TRBJ2-7	TRBV6-2/TRBV6-3	NA	NA	CASSYFSGYEQYF	TGTGCCAGCAGTTACTTTTCCGGCTACGAGCAGTACTTC
TRBJ1-3	TRBV28	few	TRBD1	CASSPTGIGDTIYF	TGTGCCAGCAGCCCGACAGGGATTGGGGACACCATATATTTT
TRBJ2-1	TRBV9	NA	NA	CASSVDLKGVSYNEQFF	TGTGCCAGCAGCGTAGACCTGAAGGGGGTCTCCTACAATGAGCAGTTCTTC
TRBJ2-2	TRBV18	few	NA	CASSQGSPGTGELFF	TGTGCCAGCTCGCAGGGTAGCCCAGGGACCGGGGAGCTGTTTTTT
TRBJ2-1	TRBV9	NA	NA	CASSPGSGDPSYNEQFF	TGTGCCAGCAGCCCAGGTAGCGGAGACCCCTCCTACAATGAGCAGTTCTTC
TRBJ2-7	TRBV29-1	few	NA	CSVEAPRPRGYEQYF	TGCAGCGTTGAAGCCCCGCGACCCCGAGGGTACGAGCAGTACTTC
TRBJ1-2	TRBV7-3	NA	TRBD1	CASSWTGTNYGYTF	TGTGCCAGCAGCTGGACAGGGACTAACTATGGCTACACCTTC
TRBJ2-5	TRBV5-1	once	TRBD1	CASSLEGTGVETQYF	TGCGCCAGCAGCTTGGAAGGGACAGGGGTGGAGACCCAGTACTTC
TRBJ2-2	TRBV5-4	NA	NA	CASSLSGAGTGELFF	TGTGCCAGCAGCTTGTCAGGGGCGGGCACCGGGGAGCTGTTTTTT
TRBJ1-1	TRBV9	NA	NA	CASRGVLYTEAFF	TGTGCCAGCAGGGGAGTGCTTTACACTGAAGCTTTCTTT
TRBJ2-2	TRBV3-1/TRBV3-2	NA	TRBD1	CASSPPGTANTGELFF	TGTGCCAGCAGCCCTCCAGGGACAGCGAACACCGGGGAGCTGTTTTTT
TRBJ2-2	TRBV7-7	NA	TRBD1	CASSAQGAHTGELFF	TGTGCTAGCAGCGCACAGGGGGCTCACACCGGGGAGCTGTTTTTT
TRBJ2-5	TRBV19	NA	TRBD2	CASSQRTSGTGGYQETQYF	TGTGCCAGTAGCCAACGGACTAGCGGGACCGGGGGCTACCAAGAGACCCAGTACTTC
TRBJ1-2	TRBV2	NA	NA	CASSGGVRGYTF	TGTGCCAGCAGTGGGGGGGTACGAGGCTACACCTTC
TRBJ1-1	TRBV3-1/TRBV3-2	NA	NA	CASSQVGTGVEAFF	TGTGCCAGCAGCCAAGTGGGGACGGGGGTTGAAGCTTTCTTT
TRBJ1-5	TRBV27	NA	NA	CASSLDSYSNQPQHF	TGTGCCAGCAGTTTGGACAGTTATAGCAATCAGCCCCAGCATTTT
TRBJ2-3	TRBV5-1	NA	NA	CASSLVKETDTQYF	TGCGCCAGCAGCTTGGTGAAAGAGACAGATACGCAGTATTTT
TRBJ2-1	TRBV19	NA	NA	CASSMWGLDSYNEQFF	TGTGCCAGTAGTATGTGGGGCTTAGACTCCTACAATGAGCAGTTCTTC
TRBJ1-2	TRBV5-1	NA	TRBD1	CASRSGQGGNGYTF	TGCGCCAGCAGATCCGGACAGGGAGGTAATGGCTACACCTTC
TRBJ2-3	TRBV7-9	NA	TRBD2	CASRASGTSTDTQYF	TGTGCCAGCAGGGCCAGCGGGACTAGCACAGATACGCAGTATTTT
TRBJ1-1	TRBV6-5	NA	NA	CASSYKGYSEAFF	TGTGCCAGCAGTTACAAGGGGTACTCTGAAGCTTTCTTT
TRBJ2-1	TRBV9	NA	TRBD1	CASSSHRGRESSYNEQFF	TGTGCCAGCAGCTCCCACAGGGGTAGGGAGTCGTCCTACAATGAGCAGTTCTTC
TRBJ2-1	TRBV11-3	NA	NA	CASTLNNEQFF	TGTGCCAGCACCCTTAACAATGAGCAGTTCTTC
TRBJ2-2	TRBV7-3	few	NA	CASSSGNRGKVGGELFF	TGTGCCAGCAGCTCAGGAAACCGGGGGAAAGTAGGCGGGGAGCTGTTTTTT
TRBJ2-5	TRBV30	NA	NA	CAWSGVEAETQYF	TGTGCCTGGAGTGGGGTCGAGGCGGAGACCCAGTACTTC
TRBJ1-5	TRBV19	NA	TRBD1	CASRRDRGTNQPQHF	TGTGCCAGTAGGCGCGACAGGGGGACTAATCAGCCCCAGCATTTT
TRBJ2-1	TRBV6-5	NA	NA	CASSHREISYNEQFF	TGTGCCAGCAGTCACCGGGAAATCAGCTACAATGAGCAGTTCTTC
TRBJ2-7	TRBV6-5	NA	TRBD2	CASSSGSGGPVYEQYF	TGTGCCAGCAGTTCGGGCAGCGGGGGGCCAGTCTACGAGCAGTACTTC
TRBJ2-7	TRBV6-5	once	TRBD1	CASSRDRGSYEQYF	TGTGCCAGCAGTCGGGACAGGGGGTCCTACGAGCAGTACTTC
TRBJ1-1	TRBV2	NA	TRBD1	CASSATGGRYTEAFF	TGTGCCAGCAGCGCGACAGGGGGCAGGTACACTGAAGCTTTCTTT
TRBJ2-3	TRBV14	NA	TRBD2	CASSQSRGNTQTQYF	TGTGCCAGCAGCCAATCGCGGGGGAATACCCAGACGCAGTATTTT
TRBJ1-1	TRBV6-5	NA	NA	CASRPGHGTEAFF	TGTGCCAGCAGGCCGGGACACGGCACTGAAGCTTTCTTT
TRBJ2-7	TRBV7-2	NA	NA	CASSSTGYEQYF	TGTGCCAGCAGCTCCACTGGTTACGAGCAGTACTTC
TRBJ1-5	TRBV30	few	NA	CAWSRGNQPQHF	TGTGCCTGGAGTCGCGGGAATCAGCCCCAGCATTTT